The 14 T cell receptor beta chains presented below share a single source sample, sequenced in a study of graft-versus-host responses after intestinal transplantation. Method: immunoSEQ multiplex PCR; TCRdb's copy keeps in-frame clones and lacks some. The sample has tens of thousands of clones; 90% are singletons. No cognate antigen is known for these TCRs. The material sequenced was unstimulated CD8+ T cells sorted from spleen or lymph node cells, taken before transplant. The source is a human donor who was the organ donor for an intestinal transplant.

The rearrangement joins TRBV9 to TRBJ2-7, with D tentatively TRBD2 (6 bases). Per the germline V gene, CDR1 is SGDLS and CDR2 is YYNGEE. This CDR3 spans 18 amino acids. The ends were cut back, 3 bases at V and 5 bases at J, with 27 bases in the middle. The CDR3 DNA reads as TGTGCCAGCAGCGCTACCGGGGTGGGACTCCACTATGAGAACGAGCAGTACTTC. Its translation is CASSATGVGLHYENEQYF.

The chain couples TRBV9 to TRBJ2-1, with 16 positions matching TRBD2. Germline trimming cut 8 bases from V and 3 bases from J; bases unmatched to any gene: 5. This CDR3 region has 16 residues. Germline V gene data show CDR1 as SGDLS and CDR2 as YYNGEE. The CDR3 DNA reads as TGTGCCAGTGGGACTAGCGGGAGGGGAGACTACAATGAGCAGTTCTTC. Protein: CASGTSGRGDYNEQFF.

The V gene is TRBV7-8, the J gene TRBJ1-1; TRBD1 aligns across 8 bases. Trimming at V came to 5 bases and at J to 4 bases, leaving 6 bases not matched to a gene. Looked up from germline, CDR1 is SGHVS and CDR2 is FQNEAQ. The CDR3 spans 14 residues. The CDR3 coding sequence is TGTGCCAGCAGCCGGACAGGGTCAGCCACTGAAGCTTTCTTT. Translating gives CASSRTGSATEAFF.

The chain couples TRBV27 to TRBJ2-5, with a tentative D call TRBD2 (5 bases). Germline V CDR1 and CDR2: MNHEY, SMNVEV (reference sequence). The CDR3 has 14 residues. Deletions cut 0 bases from V and 5 bases from J, with 10 bases between. CDR3 sequence reads: CASSLSAARETQYF. CDR3 coding DNA: TGTGCCAGCAGTTTATCAGCGGCCCGCGAGACCCAGTACTTC.

The rearrangement uses TRBV7-9 and TRBJ2-1; 8 bases align to TRBD2. The V and J ends lost 5 bases and 5 bases, in that order; junction bases with no gene match: 14. The CDR3 totals 17 residues. Germline V lookup: CDR1 SEHNR, CDR2 FQNEAQ (reference sequence). As DNA, the CDR3 is TGTGCCAGCAGCCCCCTAGGGAGTAGCGGGAACAACAATGAGCAGTTCTTC. Protein: CASSPLGSSGNNNEQFF. Full variable domain (rest looked up from reference TRBV7-9 and TRBJ2-1): DTGVSQNPRHKITKRGQNVTFRCDPISEHNRLYWYRQTLGQGPEFLTYFQNEAQLEKSRLLSDRFSAERPKGSFSTLEIQRTEQGDSAMYLCASSPLGSSGNNNEQFFGPGTRLTVL.

The V and J genes are TRBV27 and TRBJ2-1; TRBD2 agrees at 14 bases. CDR1 MNHEY and CDR2 SMNVEV come from the germline V gene (reference sequence). Germline trimming cut 0 bases from V and 5 bases from J; bases unmatched to any gene: 6. The CDR3 runs 18 residues. The CDR3, as DNA: TGTGCCAGCAGTTTATCTGGACTAGCGGGAGGATCCCACAATGAGCAGTTCTTC. The encoded protein is CASSLSGLAGGSHNEQFF.

The chain employs TRBV9 and TRBJ1-4, with unresolved D. The CDR3 is made up of 17 amino acids. Trimming left V 0 bases short and J 0 bases short, with 12 bases between. CDR1 is SGDLS, CDR2 YYNGEE, per germline. The CDR3 protein is CASSVDSLPATNEKLFF. CDR3 DNA: TGTGCCAGCAGCGTAGACAGCCTCCCTGCAACTAATGAAAAACTGTTTTTT.

The chain links TRBV5-1 to TRBJ2-1; TRBD2 matches at 10 bases. CDR1 is SGHRS and CDR2 is YFSETQ in the germline V gene. V lost 2 bases to trimming and J lost 0 bases; unmatched junction nucleotides: 11. This CDR3 has 19 residues. DNA of the CDR3: TGCGCCAGCAGCTTTAGCGGGAGGCTGTGGATGAACTCCTACAATGAGCAGTTCTTC. This encodes CASSFSGRLWMNSYNEQFF.

The rearrangement links TRBV5-4 to TRBJ1-1; D not certain. The germline V and J ends were trimmed by 0 bases and 6 bases, with 9 bases remaining between them. Germline CDR1 SGHNT, CDR2 YYREEE (reference sequence). The CDR3 contains 13 residues. CDR3 in DNA: TGTGCCAGCAGCTTGGAGAGAGGGCCTGAAGCTTTCTTT. Its translation: CASSLERGPEAFF.

CDR3 sequence (DNA): TGTGCCAGTAGTGGCGTCGGAGCGCCAGCCTACGAGCAGTACTTC. This sequence encodes CASSGVGAPAYEQYF. J is TRBJ2-7 and V is TRBV19; D gene ambiguous. The V gene lost 5 bases and the J gene lost 2 bases, with 16 bases spanning the gap. The germline V gene encodes CDR1 LNHDA and CDR2 SQIVND (reference sequence). This CDR3 has 15 residues.

The chain combines TRBV6-5 with TRBJ2-7; tentatively, D is TRBD2 (5 bases). V lost 2 bases to trimming and J lost 3 bases, with 17 bases between them. CDR1 is MNHEY and CDR2 is SVGAGI in the germline V gene. There are 16 residues in the CDR3. This CDR3 reads CASSYTHSEVVYEQYF. The CDR3 region has the DNA TGTGCCAGCAGTTACACACATTCGGAGGTTGTCTACGAGCAGTACTTC.

The chain carries TRBV14 and TRBJ2-2, with D hard to call. Deletions cut 3 bases from V and 5 bases from J, with 16 bases between. Germline CDR1 is SGHDN and CDR2 is FVKESK. The CDR3 has 16 amino acids. As DNA, the CDR3 is TGTGCCAGCAGCCAGGGTACCGAGGTCCCGACCGGGGAGCTGTTTTTT. Its translation: CASSQGTEVPTGELFF.

CDR3 nucleotide sequence: TGTGCCAGCAGCATGAGCGGGTCAGACACAGATACGCAGTATTTT. Amino acid sequence: CASSMSGSDTDTQYF. The chain couples TRBV9 to TRBJ2-3; D may be TRBD2 (6 bases). This CDR3 contains 15 residues. Germline V gene data show CDR1 as SGDLS and CDR2 as YYNGEE. The V gene lost 4 bases and the J gene lost 2 bases, with 14 bases spanning the gap.

This clone has only one observation. The CDR3 DNA is TGTGCCAGCAGTTTCCCGGGAAACCAAGAGACCCAGTACTTC. Its protein is CASSFPGNQETQYF. This chain joins TRBV28 and TRBJ2-5, with D maybe TRBD2 (5 bases). With 3 bases removed from V and 0 bases from J, the gap between germline ends came to 8 bases. Per the germline V gene, CDR1 is MDHEN and CDR2 is SYDVKM. CDR3 length: 14 amino acids.